The text below deals with one T cell receptor (beta chain). In the original processing: Amplification of reference gene primers was used by the study to estimate nucleated cell counts. Some clones are missing from TCRdb's copy, which holds only in-frame ones; the method was immunoSEQ multiplex PCR. The V and J calls and clone size were taken over from that table, and D and trimming were inferred from the DNA. The table lists 150,000 to 200,000 clones, about 85% of them singletons. The CDR3 spans 16 residues. Germline CDR1 SEHNR, CDR2 FQNEAQ (reference sequence). The V and J ends lost 5 bases and 5 bases, in that order; junction bases with no gene match: 7. The record originates from a study of blood T cell repertoires in COVID-19. Turning to the study itself: Italy, Spain and the United States were the sources of the convalescent and acute COVID-19 samples.

The clonotype originates from a human donor with acute or convalescent COVID-19. The donor label of this sample is uncertain. This chain uses TRBV7-9 with TRBJ2-5, with 14 bases identical to TRBD2. The sequenced sample consisted of peripheral blood. The CDR3 coding sequence is TGTGCCAGCAGCGCCCGACTAGCGGGGGGGTTGGAGACCCAGTACTTC. Its protein is CASSARLAGGLETQYF.